These 10 T cell receptor beta chains were sequenced from one sample in a study of CD8 T cells in Susac syndrome. Random-hexamer reverse transcription was applied to roughly 0.5 to 1 ug RNA. TCRdb re-called the immunoSEQ multiplex PCR reads through MiXCR, storing one row per CDR3 protein. The sample includes tens of thousands of distinct CDR3 sequences, just over 95% of them seen just once. Sequenced sample: CD4+ T cells from PBMCs. The receptors shown here come from a human donor with multiple sclerosis.

V gene TRBV3-1 combines with J gene TRBJ1-6; D call uncertain. The CDR3 loop spans 14 amino acids. Per the germline V gene, CDR1 is LGHDT and CDR2 is YNNKEL (reference sequence). Trimming took 3 bases from V and 14 from J, leaving 17 bases between them. CDR3 DNA sequence: TGTGCCAGCAGCCAGAAGGGCGCGACTAGGGCCCTCCACTTT. As protein: CASSQKGATRALHF.

The chain joins TRBV20-1 to TRBJ2-3; possibly TRBD1 or TRBD2 for D (5 bases each). Germline lookup yields CDR1 DFQATT and CDR2 SNEGSKA (reference sequence). The CDR3 has 13 amino acids. Trimming pared 6 bases from V and 4 bases from J, leaving 14 bases between. The CDR3 region has the DNA TGCAGTGCCATCGGGGTAGGGGCAGATACGCAGTATTTT. It codes for CSAIGVGADTQYF.

The chain uses TRBV13 and TRBJ2-6; D gene unclear. The CDR3 covers 14 residues. Trimming pared 5 bases from V and 0 bases from J, leaving 5 bases between. Germline lookup yields CDR1 PRHDT and CDR2 FYEKMQ (reference sequence). The DNA of the CDR3 is TGTGCCAGCAGCCGTATCTCTGGGGCCAACGTCCTGACTTTC. Translation gives CASSRISGANVLTF.

This clonotype was detected once. This chain connects TRBV7-3 to TRBJ2-1; TRBD2 agrees at 11 bases. This CDR3 comprises 15 residues. With 5 bases clipped from V and 10 bases from J, the junction kept 10 bases outside the gene matches. CDR1 is SGHTA, CDR2 FQGTGA, per germline. The CDR3 here is CASSPIAGGPEEQFF. The CDR3 nucleotides are TGTGCCAGCAGCCCTATAGCGGGGGGGCCAGAAGAGCAGTTCTTC.

V is TRBV5-1 and J is TRBJ2-1; D is tentatively TRBD1 or TRBD2 (5 bases each). Trimming removed 9 bases from V and 6 bases from J, with 19 bases in between. CDR3 size: 14 residues. The germline V gene encodes CDR1 SGHRS and CDR2 YFSETQ. The CDR3 sequence: CATTLGEIGNEQFF. CDR3 nucleotides: TGCGCCACCACCTTGGGGGAGATAGGCAATGAGCAGTTCTTC.

The chain employs TRBV3-1 and TRBJ1-5, with D unresolved. Trimming removed 0 bases from V and 1 base from J, with 7 bases in between. Germline lookup yields CDR1 LGHDT and CDR2 YNNKEL (reference sequence). The CDR3 is made up of 15 amino acids. The CDR3, as DNA: TGTGCCAGCAGCCAAGATTTGGGCAGCAATCAGCCCCAGCATTTT. This translates into CASSQDLGSNQPQHF.

This sequence joins TRBV7-8 and TRBJ2-1; 12 bases are shared with TRBD1. The CDR3 loop spans 16 amino acids. V shed 2 bases, J shed 6 bases, and the junction held 5 bases outside the gene matches. Germline V gives CDR1 SGHVS, CDR2 FQNEAQ. CDR3 nucleotides: TGTGCCAGCAGCTTAAAGGGACAGGGGGCCCGCAATGAGCAGTTCTTC. Residues: CASSLKGQGARNEQFF.

The genes are TRBV3-1 and TRBJ2-3, with TRBD2 identical over 10 bases. V dropped 6 bases and J dropped 5; count of bases not matched to a gene: 8. The CDR3 covers 15 residues. Germline loops: CDR1 LGHDT, CDR2 YNNKEL (reference sequence). The CDR3 DNA follows: TGTGCCAGCAGTGGGGCTAGCGGGGGAGGAGATACGCAGTATTTT. This gives the protein CASSGASGGGDTQYF.

The chain employs TRBV7-9 and TRBJ2-5, with 8 bases aligning to TRBD1. Germline V gives CDR1 SEHNR, CDR2 FQNEAQ (reference sequence). The CDR3 loop spans 14 amino acids. V dropped 3 bases and J dropped 5; count of bases not matched to a gene: 5. The CDR3 DNA sequence: TGTGCCAGCAGCTTGGCGACAGGGGCCGAGACCCAGTACTTC. It yields the protein CASSLATGAETQYF.

The chain joins TRBV10-3 to TRBJ2-7, with D possibly matching TRBD2 (5 bases). The V gene lost 10 bases and the J gene lost 1 base, with 8 bases spanning the gap. In germline, CDR1 is ENHRY, CDR2 SYGVKD. The CDR3 is 11 residues long. CDR3 nucleotide sequence: TGTGCCACTCGGGGTTCCTACGAGCAGTACTTC. Translating gives CATRGSYEQYF.